This T cell receptor beta chain is from a study of graft-versus-host responses after intestinal transplantation. The wider study: Each recipient received anti-thymocyte globulin induction, then tacrolimus and steroids for 3 to 4 years.

With respect to this clone: Antigen unknown.

Study findings and constraints: GvH clones occurred in recipient marrow; some first appeared in ileum or blood. Early post-transplant HvG declines showed an association with peak circulating GvH clone levels.

Measured with immunoSEQ multiplex PCR; TCRdb has only the in-frame clones, and not every one. In the table there are 8,000 or so clones, 80% to 95% of which are singletons. V gave up 4 bases and J gave up 0 bases; unmatched junction bases: 7. Germline V gene lookup returns CDR1 SGHAT and CDR2 FQNNGV. There are 16 residues in the CDR3. The specimen was PBMCs, collected 30 to 31 days after intestinal transplant. The source is a human patient who received an intestinal transplant, so some T cells may come from the graft donor. The rearrangement uses TRBV11-2 and TRBJ1-2; 8 bases map to TRBD1. For the CDR3, the DNA is TGTGCCAGCAGCTGGACCCAACAGGGGGCTAACTATGGCTACACCTTC. Residues: CASSWTQQGANYGYTF.